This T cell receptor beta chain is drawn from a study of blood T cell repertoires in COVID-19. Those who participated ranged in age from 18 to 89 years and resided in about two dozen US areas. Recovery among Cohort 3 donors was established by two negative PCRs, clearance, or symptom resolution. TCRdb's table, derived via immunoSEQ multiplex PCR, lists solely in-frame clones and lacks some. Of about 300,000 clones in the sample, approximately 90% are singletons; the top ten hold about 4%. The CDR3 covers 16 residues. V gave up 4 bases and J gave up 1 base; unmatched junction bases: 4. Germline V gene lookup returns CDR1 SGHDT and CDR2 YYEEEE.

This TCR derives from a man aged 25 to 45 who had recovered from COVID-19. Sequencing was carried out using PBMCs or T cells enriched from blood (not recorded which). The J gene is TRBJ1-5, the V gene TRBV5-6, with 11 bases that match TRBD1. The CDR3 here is CASSRTGGASNQPQHF. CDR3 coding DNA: TGTGCCAGCAGCCGGACAGGGGGCGCAAGCAATCAGCCCCAGCATTTT.